This T cell receptor (beta chain) was observed in a study of OX40 agonist ivuxolimab in advanced cancers. About the study as a whole: Ivuxolimab, which targeted the costimulatory receptor OX40 (CD134), was an agonistic, fully human IgG2 monoclonal antibody. Intravenous ivuxolimab was administered to patients every 2 weeks at six dose levels: 0.01, 0.1, 0.3, 1.5, 3 and 10 mg/kg. Of the approximately 50 patients in dose escalation, 19 had hepatocellular carcinoma, about 15 had melanoma, 9 had renal cell carcinoma and 9 had head and neck cancer. In the dose-escalation cohort, 82.7% of patients were male, and the mean age was about 55 years, with a range of 23 to 79. Prior anti-PD-1, anti-PD-L1 or anti-CTLA-4 therapy was permitted, and approximately 40% of dose-escalation patients had received checkpoint inhibitors. Partial responses occurred in three dose-escalation patients, of whom one had hepatocellular carcinoma and two had cutaneous melanoma. Peripheral TCRbeta sequencing was intended to test whether TCR sequence diversity was altered and clonal T-cell expansion was caused by ivuxolimab. The monotherapy dose-escalation portion (N of about 47 patients) of the phase I ivuxolimab trial is reported in the paper. The paper as a whole reports these results and caveats: At doses of 0.1 to 3.0 mg/kg, clonal expansion of both CD4+ and CD8+ T cells in blood was seen between baseline and week 6. The antigen specificity of the peripheral T cells that underwent clonal expansion was not determined. Low levels of normalized T-cell clonal expansion were also seen in some nonresponding patients. In partial responders in the 0.1-3.0 mg/kg groups, normalized peripheral clonal expansion was found to be among the lowest, especially among CD8+ T cells. After ivuxolimab, CD8+ T cells had more expanded clones than CD4+ T cells on average.

Genomic DNA was isolated from the sorted cells so that the TCRbeta CDR3 region could be sequenced. TCRbeta CDR3 regions were sequenced using the immunoSEQ Assay. TCRdb provides this immuneACCESS table in a form limited to in-frame rearrangements. Some clones are lacking; in checked studies, under half of them reflect an unresolved V gene, and why the rest are absent is not known. The sample yields some 89,000 clones; about 86% were counted once. The ten largest clones represent approximately 1.7% of the sample. On this clone itself: The clone's antigen remains unknown. Base qualities are not at hand, and no much larger clone is one base apart.

The CDR3, cysteine through phenylalanine, is 13 amino acids long. The CDR3 DNA has 39 bases and is translated from base 1. The trim is 8 bases for V and 6 bases for J, with a gap of 14 bases between the germline ends. For CDR1 and CDR2, the germline V gene lists MNHNS and SASEGT. The trial excluded patients who had a history of autoimmune disease or who were on systemic immunosuppression. Peripheral blood for TCR sequencing was collected from all dose cohorts at baseline, on cycle 4 day 1, and on cycle 7 day 1. The samples were drawn from a first-in-human, open-label, multicenter phase I dose-escalation trial of ivuxolimab. Adults with locally advanced or metastatic melanoma, renal cell carcinoma, hepatocellular carcinoma or head and neck squamous cell carcinoma were enrolled in the trial. Before TCR sequencing, CD4+ T cells and CD8+ T cells were sorted from peripheral blood as separate populations.

The receptor chain draws on TRBV6-1 and TRBJ1-5; the D region possibly corresponds to TRBD1 (5 bases align). The sequences come from CD4+ or CD8+ T cells sorted from blood, collected in a trial of the OX40 agonist ivuxolimab. This TCR was recovered from an adult with an advanced solid tumor such as melanoma, head and neck, liver or kidney cancer. The CDR3 region has the sequence CASWWGEGQPQHF. Read as DNA, the sequence is TGTGCCAGCTGGTGGGGGGAGGGTCAGCCCCAGCATTTT.